This T cell receptor beta chain was sequenced for a study of T cell clonotyping in hematopoietic cell transplantation. Study background: Recipients' pretransplant samples followed cytoreduction.

V gave up 3 bases and J gave up 0 bases; unmatched junction bases: 9. Germline CDR1 GTSNPN, CDR2 SVGIG (reference sequence). This CDR3 region has 17 residues. Time point denoted: recipient sample about 28 days before transplant, after cytoreduction. Here immunoSEQ multiplex PCR was the method, and the copy in TCRdb shows in-frame clones only, minus some. The table shows 25,000 to 35,000 clones, with more than 70% occurring only once. The sequenced sample was peripheral blood mononuclear cells, obtained before stem cell transplant. The sequence was collected from a man aged 50 to 59 with myelodysplastic syndrome. Some clones in this sample may be carry-over from other donors' samples. The gene calls are TRBV30 and TRBJ2-3; 10 bases are a match to TRBD2. The CDR3 reads CAWRWDSGGTSTDTQYF. The CDR3 DNA is TGTGCCTGGAGATGGGATAGCGGGGGGACTAGCACAGATACGCAGTATTTT. Combining the CDR3 with reference TRBV30 and TRBJ2-3 gives the whole variable domain SQTIHQWPATLVQPVGSPLSLECTVEGTSNPNLYWYRQAAGRGLQLLFYSVGIGQISSEVPQNLSASRPQDRQFILSSKKLLLSDSGFYLCAWRWDSGGTSTDTQYFGPGTRLTVL.